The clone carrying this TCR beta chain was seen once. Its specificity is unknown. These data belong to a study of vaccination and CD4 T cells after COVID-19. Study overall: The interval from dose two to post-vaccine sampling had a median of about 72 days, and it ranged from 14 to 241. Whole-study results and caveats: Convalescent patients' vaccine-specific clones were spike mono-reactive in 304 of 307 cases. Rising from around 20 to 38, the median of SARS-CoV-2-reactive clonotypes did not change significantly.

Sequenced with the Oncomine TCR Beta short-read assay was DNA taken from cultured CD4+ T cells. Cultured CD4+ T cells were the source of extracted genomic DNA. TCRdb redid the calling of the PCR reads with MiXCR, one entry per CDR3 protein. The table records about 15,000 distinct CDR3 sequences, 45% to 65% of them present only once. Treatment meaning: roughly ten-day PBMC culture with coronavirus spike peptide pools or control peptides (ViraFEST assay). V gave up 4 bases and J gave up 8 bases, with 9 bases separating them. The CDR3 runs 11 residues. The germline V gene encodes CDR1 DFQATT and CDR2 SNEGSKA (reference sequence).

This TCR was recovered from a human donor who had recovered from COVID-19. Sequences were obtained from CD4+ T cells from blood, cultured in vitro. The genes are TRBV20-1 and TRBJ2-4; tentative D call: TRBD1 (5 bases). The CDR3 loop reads CSAIGVYIQYF. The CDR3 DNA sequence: TGCAGTGCTATAGGGGTATACATTCAGTACTTC.